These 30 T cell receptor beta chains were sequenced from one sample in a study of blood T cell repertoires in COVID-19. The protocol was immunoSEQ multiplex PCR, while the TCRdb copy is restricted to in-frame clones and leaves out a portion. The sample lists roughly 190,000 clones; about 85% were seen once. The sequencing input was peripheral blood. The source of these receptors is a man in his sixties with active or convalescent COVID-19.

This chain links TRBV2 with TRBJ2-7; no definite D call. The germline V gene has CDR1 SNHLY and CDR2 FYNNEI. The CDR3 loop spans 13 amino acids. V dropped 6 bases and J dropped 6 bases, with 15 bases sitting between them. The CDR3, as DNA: TGTGCCAGCAGCCCCCTCTTGCCAGGCGAGCAGTACTTC. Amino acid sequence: CASSPLLPGEQYF.

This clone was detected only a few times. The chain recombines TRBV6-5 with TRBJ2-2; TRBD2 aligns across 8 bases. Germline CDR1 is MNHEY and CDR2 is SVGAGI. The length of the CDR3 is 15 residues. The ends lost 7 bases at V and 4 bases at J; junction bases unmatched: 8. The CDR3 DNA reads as TGTGCCAGCATTACCGGGGGGGTTGGCACCGGGGAGCTGTTTTTT. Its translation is CASITGGVGTGELFF.

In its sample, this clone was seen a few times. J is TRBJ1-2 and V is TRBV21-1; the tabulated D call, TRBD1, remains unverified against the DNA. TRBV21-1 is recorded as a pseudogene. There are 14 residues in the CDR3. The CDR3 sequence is CASSNDTRPCGYTF. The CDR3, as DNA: TGTGCCAGCAGCAATGACACCCGGCCCTGTGGCTACACCTTC.

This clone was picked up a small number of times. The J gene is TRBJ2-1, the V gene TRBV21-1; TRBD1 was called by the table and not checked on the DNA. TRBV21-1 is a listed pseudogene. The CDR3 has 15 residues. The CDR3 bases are TGTGCCAGCAGCCAGGTCAAGCCCCCCTACAATGAGCAGTTCTTC. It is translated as CASSQVKPPYNEQFF.

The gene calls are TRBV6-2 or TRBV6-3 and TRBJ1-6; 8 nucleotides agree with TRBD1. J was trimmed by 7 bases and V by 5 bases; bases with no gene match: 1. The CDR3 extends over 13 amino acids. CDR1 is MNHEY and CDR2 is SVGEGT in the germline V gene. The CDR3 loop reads CASSRQGNSPLHF. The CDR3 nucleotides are TGTGCCAGCAGTCGACAGGGGAATTCACCCCTCCACTTT.

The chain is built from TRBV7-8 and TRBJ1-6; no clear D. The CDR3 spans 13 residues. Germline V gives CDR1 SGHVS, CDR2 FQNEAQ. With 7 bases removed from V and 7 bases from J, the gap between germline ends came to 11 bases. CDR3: CASTSHRNSPLHF. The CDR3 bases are TGTGCCAGCACCTCCCACAGAAATTCACCCCTCCACTTT.

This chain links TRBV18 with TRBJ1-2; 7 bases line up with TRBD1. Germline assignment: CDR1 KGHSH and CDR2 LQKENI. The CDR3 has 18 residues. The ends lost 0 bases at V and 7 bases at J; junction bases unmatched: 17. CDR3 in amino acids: CASSPPLGQGVSSSGYTF. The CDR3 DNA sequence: TGTGCCAGCTCACCACCGTTAGGGCAGGGGGTGTCTTCTTCTGGCTACACCTTC.

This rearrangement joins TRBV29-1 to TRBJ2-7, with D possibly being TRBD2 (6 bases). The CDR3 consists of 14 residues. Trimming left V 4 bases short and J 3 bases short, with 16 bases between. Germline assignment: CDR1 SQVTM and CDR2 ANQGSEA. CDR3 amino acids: CSVGDGGDLYEQYF. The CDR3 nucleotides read TGCAGCGTTGGGGACGGGGGTGACCTCTACGAGCAGTACTTC.

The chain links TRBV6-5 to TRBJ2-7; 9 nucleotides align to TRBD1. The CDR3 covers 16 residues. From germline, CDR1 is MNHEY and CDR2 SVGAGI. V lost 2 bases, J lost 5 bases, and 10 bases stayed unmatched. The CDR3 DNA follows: TGTGCCAGCAGTTACCTCGGACAGGGGCAAAACCACGAGCAGTACTTC. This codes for CASSYLGQGQNHEQYF.

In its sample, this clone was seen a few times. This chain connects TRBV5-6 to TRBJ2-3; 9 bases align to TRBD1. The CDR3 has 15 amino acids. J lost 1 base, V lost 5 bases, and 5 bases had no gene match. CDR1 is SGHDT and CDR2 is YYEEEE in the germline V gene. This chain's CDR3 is CASSRRDRGTDTQYF. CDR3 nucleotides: TGTGCCAGCAGTCGTCGGGACAGGGGCACAGATACGCAGTATTTT.

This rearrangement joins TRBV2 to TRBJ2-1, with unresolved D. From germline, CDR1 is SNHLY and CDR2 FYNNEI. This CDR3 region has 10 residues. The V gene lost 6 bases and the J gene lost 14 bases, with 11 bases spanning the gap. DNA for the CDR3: TGTGCCAGCAGGGGCTTGTTGGAGTTCTTC. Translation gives CASRGLLEFF.

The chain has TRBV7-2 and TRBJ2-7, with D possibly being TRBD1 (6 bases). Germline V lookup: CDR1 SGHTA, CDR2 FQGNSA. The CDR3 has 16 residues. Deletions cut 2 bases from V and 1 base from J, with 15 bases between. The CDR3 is CASSLWGPGVSYEQYF. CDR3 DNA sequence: TGTGCCAGCAGCTTATGGGGGCCAGGGGTATCCTACGAGCAGTACTTC.

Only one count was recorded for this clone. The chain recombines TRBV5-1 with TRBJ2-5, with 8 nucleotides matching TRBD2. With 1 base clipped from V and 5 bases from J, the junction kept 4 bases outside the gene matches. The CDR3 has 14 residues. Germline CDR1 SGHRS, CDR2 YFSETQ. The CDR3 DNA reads TGCGCCAGCAGCTTGCGGGGGGGCCAGGAGACCCAGTACTTC. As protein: CASSLRGGQETQYF.

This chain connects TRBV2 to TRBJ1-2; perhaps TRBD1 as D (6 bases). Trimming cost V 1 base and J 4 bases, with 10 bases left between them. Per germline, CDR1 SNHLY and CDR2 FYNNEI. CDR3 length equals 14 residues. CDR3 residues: CASSEGSRGYGYTF. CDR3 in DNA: TGTGCCAGCAGTGAAGGTAGCAGGGGCTATGGCTACACCTTC.

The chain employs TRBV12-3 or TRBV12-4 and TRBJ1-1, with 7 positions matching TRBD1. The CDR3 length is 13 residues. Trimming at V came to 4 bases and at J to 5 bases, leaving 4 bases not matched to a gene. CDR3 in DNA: TGTGCCAGCAGTTGGGCCAGGGGGACTGAAGCTTTCTTT. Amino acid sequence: CASSWARGTEAFF.

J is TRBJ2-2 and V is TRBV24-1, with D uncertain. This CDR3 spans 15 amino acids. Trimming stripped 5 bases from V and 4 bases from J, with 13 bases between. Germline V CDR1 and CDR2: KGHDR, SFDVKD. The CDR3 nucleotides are TGTGCCACCAGTGTGGGCTCCATCGGCACCGGGGAGCTGTTTTTT. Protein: CATSVGSIGTGELFF.

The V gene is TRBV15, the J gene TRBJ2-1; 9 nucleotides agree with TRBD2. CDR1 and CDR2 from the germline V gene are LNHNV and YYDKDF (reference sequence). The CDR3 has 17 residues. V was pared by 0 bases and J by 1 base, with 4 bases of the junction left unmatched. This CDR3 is CATSRDATSGSYNEQFF. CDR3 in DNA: TGTGCCACCAGCAGAGATGCGACTAGCGGATCCTACAATGAGCAGTTCTTC. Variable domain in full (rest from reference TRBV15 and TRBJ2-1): DAMVIQNPRYQVTQFGKPVTLSCSQTLNHNVMYWYQQKSSQAPKLLFHYYDKDFNNEADTPDNFQSRRPNTSFCFLDIRSPGLGDTAMYLCATSRDATSGSYNEQFFGPGTRLTVL.

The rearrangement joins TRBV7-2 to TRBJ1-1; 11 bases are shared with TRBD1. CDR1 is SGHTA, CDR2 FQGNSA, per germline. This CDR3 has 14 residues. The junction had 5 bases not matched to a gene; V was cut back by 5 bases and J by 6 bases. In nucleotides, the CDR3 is TGTGCCAGCAGCCCACGGGACAGGGGGGCTGAAGCTTTCTTT. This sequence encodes CASSPRDRGAEAFF.

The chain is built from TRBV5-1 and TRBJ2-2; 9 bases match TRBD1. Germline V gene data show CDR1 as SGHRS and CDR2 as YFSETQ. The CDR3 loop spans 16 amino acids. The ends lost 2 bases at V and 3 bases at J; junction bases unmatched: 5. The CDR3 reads CASSLQGAIYTGELFF. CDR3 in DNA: TGCGCCAGCAGCTTACAGGGGGCAATATACACCGGGGAGCTGTTTTTT. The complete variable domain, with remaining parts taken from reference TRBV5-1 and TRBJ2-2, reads KAGVTQTPRYLIKTRGQQVTLSCSPISGHRSVSWYQQTPGQGLQFLFEYFSETQRNKGNFPGRFSGRQFSNSRSEMNVSTLELGDSALYLCASSLQGAIYTGELFFGEGSRLTVL.

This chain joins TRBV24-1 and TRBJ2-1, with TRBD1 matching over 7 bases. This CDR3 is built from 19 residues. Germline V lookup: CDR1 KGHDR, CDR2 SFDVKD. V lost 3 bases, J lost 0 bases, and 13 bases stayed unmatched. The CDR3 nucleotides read TGTGCCACCAGTGATCCGGGACAGATATACCAGACCTCCTACAATGAGCAGTTCTTC. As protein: CATSDPGQIYQTSYNEQFF.

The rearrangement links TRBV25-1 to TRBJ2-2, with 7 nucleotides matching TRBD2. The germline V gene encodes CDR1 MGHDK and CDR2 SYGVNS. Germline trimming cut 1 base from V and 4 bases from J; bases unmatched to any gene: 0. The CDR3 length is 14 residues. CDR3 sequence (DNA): TGTGCCAGCAGTGAATGGGGGGGCACCGGGGAGCTGTTTTTT. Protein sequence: CASSEWGGTGELFF.

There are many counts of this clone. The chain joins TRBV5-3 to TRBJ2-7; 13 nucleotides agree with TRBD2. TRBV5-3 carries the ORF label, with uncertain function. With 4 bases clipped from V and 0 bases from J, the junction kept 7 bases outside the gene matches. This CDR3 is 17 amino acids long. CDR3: CARSPRTSGGFSYEQYF. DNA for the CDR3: TGTGCCAGAAGCCCTAGGACTAGCGGGGGATTCTCCTACGAGCAGTACTTC.

CDR3 in DNA: TGTGCCAGCAGTTACTCGAACAGGAGGGATGGCTACACCTTC. It yields the protein CASSYSNRRDGYTF. This chain uses TRBV6-5 with TRBJ1-2; maybe TRBD1 (5 bases). CDR3 length: 14 residues. Looked up from germline, CDR1 is MNHEY and CDR2 is SVGAGI. V was trimmed by 0 bases and J by 6 bases, leaving 11 bases between them.

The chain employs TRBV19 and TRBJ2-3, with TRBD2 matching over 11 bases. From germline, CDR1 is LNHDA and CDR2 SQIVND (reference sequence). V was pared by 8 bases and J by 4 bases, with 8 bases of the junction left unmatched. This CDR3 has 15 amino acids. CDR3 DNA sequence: TGTGCCAGTCGGCTAGCGGGGGGAAGATCAGATACGCAGTATTTT. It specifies CASRLAGGRSDTQYF. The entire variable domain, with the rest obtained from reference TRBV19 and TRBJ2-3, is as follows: DGGITQSPKYLFRKEGQNVTLSCEQNLNHDAMYWYRQDPGQGLRLIYYSQIVNDFQKGDIAEGYSVSREKKESFPLTVTSAQKNPTAFYLCASRLAGGRSDTQYFGPGTRLTVL.

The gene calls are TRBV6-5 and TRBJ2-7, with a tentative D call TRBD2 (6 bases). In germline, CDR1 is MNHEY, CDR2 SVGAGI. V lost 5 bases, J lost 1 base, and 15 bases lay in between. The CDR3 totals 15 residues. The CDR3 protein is CASSHPSAGSYEQYF. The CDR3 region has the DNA TGTGCCAGCAGTCACCCTAGCGCGGGATCCTACGAGCAGTACTTC.

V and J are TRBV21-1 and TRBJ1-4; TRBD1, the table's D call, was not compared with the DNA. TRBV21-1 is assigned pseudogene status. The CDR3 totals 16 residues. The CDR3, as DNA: TGTGCCAGCTGCCCGGGACAGATTGCAACTAATGAAAAACTGTTTTTT. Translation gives CASCPGQIATNEKLFF.

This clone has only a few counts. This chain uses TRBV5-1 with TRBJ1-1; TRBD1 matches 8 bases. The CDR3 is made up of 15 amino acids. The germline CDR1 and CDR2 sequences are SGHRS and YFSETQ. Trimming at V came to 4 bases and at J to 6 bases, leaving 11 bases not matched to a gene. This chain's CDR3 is CASSTGQGPSAEAFF. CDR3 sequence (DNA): TGCGCCAGCAGCACAGGACAGGGACCTTCAGCTGAAGCTTTCTTT.

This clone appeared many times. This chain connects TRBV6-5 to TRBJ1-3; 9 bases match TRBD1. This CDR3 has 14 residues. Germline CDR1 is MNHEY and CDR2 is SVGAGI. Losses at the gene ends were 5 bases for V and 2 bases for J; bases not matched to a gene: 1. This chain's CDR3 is CASSRDRAGNTIYF. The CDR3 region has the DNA TGTGCCAGCAGTAGGGACAGGGCTGGAAACACCATATATTTT.

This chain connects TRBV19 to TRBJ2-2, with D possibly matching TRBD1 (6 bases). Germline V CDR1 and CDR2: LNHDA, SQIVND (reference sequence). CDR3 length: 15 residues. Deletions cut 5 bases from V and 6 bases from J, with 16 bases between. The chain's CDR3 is CASSFLPGDPGELFF. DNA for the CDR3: TGTGCCAGTAGTTTCCTACCAGGGGATCCCGGGGAGCTGTTTTTT. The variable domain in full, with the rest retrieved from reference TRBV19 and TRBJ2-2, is DGGITQSPKYLFRKEGQNVTLSCEQNLNHDAMYWYRQDPGQGLRLIYYSQIVNDFQKGDIAEGYSVSREKKESFPLTVTSAQKNPTAFYLCASSFLPGDPGELFFGEGSRLTVL.

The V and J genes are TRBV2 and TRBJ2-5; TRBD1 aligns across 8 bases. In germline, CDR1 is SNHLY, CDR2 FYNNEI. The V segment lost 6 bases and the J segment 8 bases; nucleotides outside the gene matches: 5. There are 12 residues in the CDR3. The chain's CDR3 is CASSIRGQTQYF. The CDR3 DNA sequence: TGTGCCAGCAGCATCAGGGGGCAAACCCAGTACTTC.